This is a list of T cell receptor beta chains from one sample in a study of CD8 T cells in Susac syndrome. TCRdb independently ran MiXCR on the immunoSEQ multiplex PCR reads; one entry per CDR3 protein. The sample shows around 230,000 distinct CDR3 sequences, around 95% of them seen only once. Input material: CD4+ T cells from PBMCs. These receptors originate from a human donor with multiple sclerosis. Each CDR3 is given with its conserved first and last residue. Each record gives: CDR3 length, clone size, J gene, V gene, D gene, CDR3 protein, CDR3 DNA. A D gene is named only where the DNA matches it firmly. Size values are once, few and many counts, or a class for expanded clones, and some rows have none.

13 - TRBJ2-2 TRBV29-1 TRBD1 CSVSTGVPGELFF TGCAGCGTTTCGACAGGGGTACCCGGGGAGCTGTTTTTT
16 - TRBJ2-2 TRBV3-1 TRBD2 CASKGAGGSNTGELFF TGTGCCAGCAAGGGTGCGGGAGGTTCGAACACCGGGGAGCTGTTTTTT
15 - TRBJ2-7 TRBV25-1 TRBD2 CASSGADSGRYEQYF TGTGCCAGCAGTGGCGCGGATAGCGGGAGATACGAGCAGTACTTC
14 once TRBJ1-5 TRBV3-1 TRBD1 CASSLGTGNVPQHF TGTGCCAGCAGCCTGGGGACAGGGAATGTACCCCAGCATTTT
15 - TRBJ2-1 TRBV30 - CAWSVSAAEAGKQFF TGTGCCTGGAGTGTAAGTGCCGCTGAAGCGGGTAAGCAGTTCTTC
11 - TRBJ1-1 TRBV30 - CAWRTSWAAFF TGTGCCTGGAGGACCTCTTGGGCTGCTTTCTTT
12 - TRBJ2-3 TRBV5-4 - CASSSFTDTQYF TGTGCCAGCAGCTCATTTACAGATACGCAGTATTTT
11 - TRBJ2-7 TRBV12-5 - CASGPDREQYF TGTGCTAGTGGGCCAGACAGGGAGCAGTACTTC
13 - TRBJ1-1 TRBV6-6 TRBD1 CASSRTGGTEAFF TGTGCCAGCAGTCGGACAGGGGGCACTGAAGCTTTCTTT
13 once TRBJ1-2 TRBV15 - CATSREGSYGYTF TGTGCCACCAGCAGAGAGGGTTCTTATGGCTACACCTTC
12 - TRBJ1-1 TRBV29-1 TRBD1 CSGGTENTEAFF TGCAGCGGCGGGACAGAGAACACTGAAGCTTTCTTT
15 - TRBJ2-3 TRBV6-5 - CASRELRGGTDTQYF TGTGCCAGCAGGGAGCTTCGGGGTGGCACAGATACGCAGTATTTT
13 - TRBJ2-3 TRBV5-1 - CASRPGESDTQYF TGCGCCAGCCGCCCCGGGGAGTCAGATACGCAGTATTTT
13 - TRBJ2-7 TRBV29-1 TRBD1 CSVSGQGSYEQYF TGCAGCGTTTCGGGACAGGGTTCCTACGAGCAGTACTTC
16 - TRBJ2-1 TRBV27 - CASTQTGTPQGYEQFF TGTGCCAGCACCCAGACCGGGACTCCCCAGGGCTATGAGCAGTTCTTC
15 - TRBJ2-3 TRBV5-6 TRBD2 CASSLASGSQDTQYF TGTGCCAGCAGCTTGGCTAGCGGGAGCCAAGATACGCAGTATTTT
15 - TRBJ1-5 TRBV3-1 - CASSRTGSSNQPQHF TGTGCCAGCAGCCGAACCGGGAGTAGCAATCAGCCCCAGCATTTT
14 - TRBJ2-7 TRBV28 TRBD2 CASTPWTSGEEQYF TGTGCCAGCACCCCGTGGACTAGCGGGGAAGAGCAGTACTTC
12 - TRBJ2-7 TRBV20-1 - CSARADIYEQYF TGCAGTGCTAGAGCGGACATCTACGAGCAGTACTTC
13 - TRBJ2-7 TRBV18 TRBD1 CASSLDREDEQYF TGTGCCAGCTCACTGGACAGGGAGGACGAGCAGTACTTC
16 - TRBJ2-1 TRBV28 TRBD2 CASSPLAARSYNEQFF TGTGCCAGCAGCCCACTAGCGGCACGCTCCTACAATGAGCAGTTCTTC
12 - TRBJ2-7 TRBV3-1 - CASSQQEYEQYF TGTGCCAGCAGCCAACAGGAATACGAGCAGTACTTC
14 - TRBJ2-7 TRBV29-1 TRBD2 CSVQTSGNSYEQYF TGCAGCGTTCAAACTAGCGGCAACTCCTACGAGCAGTACTTC
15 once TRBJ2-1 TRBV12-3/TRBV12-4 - CASSLGVINYNEQFF TGTGCCAGCAGTTTAGGGGTAATCAATTACAATGAGCAGTTCTTC